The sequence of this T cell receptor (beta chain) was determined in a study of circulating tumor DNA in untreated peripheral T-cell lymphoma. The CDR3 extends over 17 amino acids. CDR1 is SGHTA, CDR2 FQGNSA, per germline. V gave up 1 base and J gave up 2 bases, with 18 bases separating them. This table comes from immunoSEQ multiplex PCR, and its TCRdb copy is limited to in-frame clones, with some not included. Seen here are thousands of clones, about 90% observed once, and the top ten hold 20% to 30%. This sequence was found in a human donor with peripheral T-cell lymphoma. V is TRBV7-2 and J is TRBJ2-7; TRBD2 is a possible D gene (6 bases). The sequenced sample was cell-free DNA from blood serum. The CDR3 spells CASSLERGRGNPYEQYF. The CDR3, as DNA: TGTGCCAGCAGCTTAGAGAGGGGCCGGGGGAATCCCTACGAGCAGTACTTC.